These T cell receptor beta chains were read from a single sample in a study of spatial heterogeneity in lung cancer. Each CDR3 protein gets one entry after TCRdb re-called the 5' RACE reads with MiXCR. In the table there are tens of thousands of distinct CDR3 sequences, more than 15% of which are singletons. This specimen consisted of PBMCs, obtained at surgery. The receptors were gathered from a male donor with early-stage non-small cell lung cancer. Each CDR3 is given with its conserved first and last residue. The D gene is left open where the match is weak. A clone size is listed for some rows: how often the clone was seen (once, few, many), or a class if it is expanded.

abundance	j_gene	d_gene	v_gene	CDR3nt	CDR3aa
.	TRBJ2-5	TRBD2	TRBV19	TGTGCCAGTAGTGCCCTTAGCGGGAAAGAGACCCAGTACTTC	CASSALSGKETQYF
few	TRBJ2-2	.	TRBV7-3	TGTGCCAGCAGCTTAAGAGCCTTCGGGGAAGGGTCGAACACCGGGGAGCTGTTTTTT	CASSLRAFGEGSNTGELFF
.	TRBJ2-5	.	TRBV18	TGTGCCACCGTGGGACACCCCCAAGAGACCCAGTACTTC	CATVGHPQETQYF
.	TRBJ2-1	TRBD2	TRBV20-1	TGCAGTGCTCCCGGACTAGCGGGGGACAATGAGCAGTTCTTC	CSAPGLAGDNEQFF
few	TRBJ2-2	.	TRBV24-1	TGTGCCACCAGTGCCCCCCGCCCCGGGGAGCTGTTTTTT	CATSAPRPGELFF
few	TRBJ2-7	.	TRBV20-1	TGCAGTGCTAGACCCTTGGACACATGGGACGAGCAGTACTTC	CSARPLDTWDEQYF
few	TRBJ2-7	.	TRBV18	TGTGCCAGCTCACCAAGGACGGATCCATCCTACGAGCAGTACTTC	CASSPRTDPSYEQYF
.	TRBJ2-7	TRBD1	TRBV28	TGTGCCAGCAGTCCAAGCGGACAGGGAAATTTTTACGAGCAGTACTTC	CASSPSGQGNFYEQYF
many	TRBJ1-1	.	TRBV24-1	TGTGCCACCAGTGACACGGACAGAGGCCTTGAAGCTTTCTTT	CATSDTDRGLEAFF
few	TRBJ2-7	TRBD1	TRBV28	TGTGCCAGCAGTAGACAGGGCGCAACCTACGAGCAGTACTTC	CASSRQGATYEQYF
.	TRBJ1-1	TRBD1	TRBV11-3	TGTGCCAGCAGCTCGACAGGGGGCAAAGGCACTGAAGCTTTCTTT	CASSSTGGKGTEAFF
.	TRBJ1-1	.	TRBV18	TGTGCCAGCTCACGGGGGATTACCAACACTGAAGCTTTCTTT	CASSRGITNTEAFF
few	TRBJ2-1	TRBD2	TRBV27	TGTGCCAGCAGTCCCTGGGGGACTAGCGGAGACTACAATGAGCAGTTCTTC	CASSPWGTSGDYNEQFF
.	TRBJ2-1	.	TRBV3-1	TGTGCCAGCAGCCCGCCGAGCAGCGGAGCTGGAGGTGAGCAGTTCTTC	CASSPPSSGAGGEQFF
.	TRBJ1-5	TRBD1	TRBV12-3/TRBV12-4	TGTGCCAGCAGTCGAACAGGGGGCGCAGGTCAGCCCCAGCATTTT	CASSRTGGAGQPQHF
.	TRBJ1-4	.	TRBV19	TGTGCCACCAACCCCGGGGGGGCAACTAATGAAAAACTGTTTTTT	CATNPGGATNEKLFF
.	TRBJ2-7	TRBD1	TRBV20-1	TGCAGTGCTAGAGAATGGACAGGGGGCGAGCAGTACTTC	CSAREWTGGEQYF
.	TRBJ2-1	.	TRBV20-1	TGCAGTGCTAGCCGGACTACGGGCAATGAGCAGTTCTTC	CSASRTTGNEQFF
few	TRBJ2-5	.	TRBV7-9	TGTGCCAGCAGCCCACAGGGGGGGGAGACCCAGTACTTC	CASSPQGGETQYF
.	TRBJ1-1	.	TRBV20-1	TGCAGTGCCCCGGGGGCCCGGGACACTGAAGCTTTCTTT	CSAPGARDTEAFF
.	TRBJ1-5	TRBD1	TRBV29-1	TGCAGCGTTGGACAAGGGACAGGGGCCAATCAGCCCCAGCATTTT	CSVGQGTGANQPQHF
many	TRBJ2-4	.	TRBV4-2	TGTGCCAGCAGCCAAGACCGGGAAAGGGACATTCAGTACTTC	CASSQDRERDIQYF
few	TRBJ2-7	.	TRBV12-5	TGTGCTAGTGGTTTGGTACCGACCTACGAGCAGTACTTC	CASGLVPTYEQYF
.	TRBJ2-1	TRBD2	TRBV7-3	TGTGCCAGCAGCTCAACTCCCGGGCTAGCGGGAGGCAATGAGCAGTTCTTC	CASSSTPGLAGGNEQFF
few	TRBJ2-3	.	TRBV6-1	TGTGCCAGCAGTGAAATCGGTTGGGGGGATACGCAGTATTTT	CASSEIGWGDTQYF
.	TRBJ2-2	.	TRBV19	TGTGCCAGTAGTTCCGGCAGGGGCGCCCCCGGGGAGCTGTTTTTT	CASSSGRGAPGELFF
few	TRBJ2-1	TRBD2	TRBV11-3	TGTGCCAGCAGCTTAGATAGCGGGAGAAATGAGCAGTTCTTC	CASSLDSGRNEQFF
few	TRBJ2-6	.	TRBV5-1	TGCGCCAGCAGCTCGGCGACAGGTGCATCCTTCTCTGGGGCCAACGTCCTGACTTTC	CASSSATGASFSGANVLTF
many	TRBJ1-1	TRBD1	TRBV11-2	TGTGCCAGCAGCGTGGACAGGGGGCTTACTGAAGCTTTCTTT	CASSVDRGLTEAFF
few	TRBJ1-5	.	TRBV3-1	TGTGCCAGCAGCCAGAGGGAAGGAGGGGAACAGCCCCAGCATTTT	CASSQREGGEQPQHF
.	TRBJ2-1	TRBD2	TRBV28	TGTGCCAGCAGCCCTGGGACTAGCGGGAGTGGGGAGTTCTTC	CASSPGTSGSGEFF
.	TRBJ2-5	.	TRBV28	TGTGCCAGCAGTCCCGGACGGTTGGGCCAAGAGACCCAGTACTTC	CASSPGRLGQETQYF
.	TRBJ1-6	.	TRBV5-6	TGTGCCAGCAGCTCGGACGCCACCCGTTCACCCCTCCACTTT	CASSSDATRSPLHF
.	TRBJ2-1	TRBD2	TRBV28	TGTGCCAGCAGTGCCCTCGCGGGACTAGCGGGGGGGTACAATGAGCAGTTCTTC	CASSALAGLAGGYNEQFF
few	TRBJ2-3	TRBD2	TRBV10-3	TGTGCCACAGGCCGGGGGGTAAACACAGATACGCAGTATTTT	CATGRGVNTDTQYF
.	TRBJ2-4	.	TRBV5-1	TGCGCCAGCAGCCCTGGTGTGGGCACGGGGAACATTCAGTACTTC	CASSPGVGTGNIQYF
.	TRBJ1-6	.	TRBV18	TGTGCCAGCTCCTCGGACAGATCCTATAATTCACCCCTCCACTTT	CASSSDRSYNSPLHF
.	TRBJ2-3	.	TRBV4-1	TGCGCCAGCAGCCGCGGAGAGGAAACAGATACGCAGTATTTT	CASSRGEETDTQYF
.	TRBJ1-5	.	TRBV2	TGTGCCAGCAGTGCCCCTGGAAGCAATCAGCCCCAGCATTTT	CASSAPGSNQPQHF
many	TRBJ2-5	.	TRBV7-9	TGTGCCAGCAGCTTGGGGGGCCAAGAGACCCAGTACTTC	CASSLGGQETQYF
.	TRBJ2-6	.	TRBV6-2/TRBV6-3	TGTGCCAGCAGTCCTACAGGGGCCAACGTCCTGACTTTC	CASSPTGANVLTF
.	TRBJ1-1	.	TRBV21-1	TGTGCCAGCAGCAACGGAGCCAGGAAAGCTTTCTTT	CASSNGARKAFF
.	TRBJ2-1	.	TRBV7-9	TGTGCCAGCAGCTTAATTGGGTCGAAACTACGAGTCGATGAGCAGTTCTTC	CASSLIGSKLRVDEQFF
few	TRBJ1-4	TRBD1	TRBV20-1	TGCAGTGCTAAATTTTCGAGGGACAGGTCTAATGAAAAACTGTTTTTT	CSAKFSRDRSNEKLFF